This T cell receptor (beta chain) is from a study of T cell changes during pregnancy in multiple sclerosis. Sequencing used immunoSEQ multiplex PCR; TCRdb keeps in-frame clones, though not all of them. The repertoire has roughly 70,000 clones, roughly 92% of them found once; the top ten carry around 2.3%. Trimming at V came to 4 bases and at J to 1 base, leaving 16 bases not matched to a gene. The CDR3 length is 18 residues. CDR1 is SGHDT and CDR2 is YYEEEE in the germline V gene. This receptor was identified in a female donor with multiple sclerosis, enrolled in a pregnancy study. The chain employs TRBV5-6 and TRBJ1-2; 7 bases agree with TRBD1. The specimen was peripheral blood, collected before pregnancy. CDR3 DNA: TGTGCCAGCAGCCTGAAGCCGGGACAGCCAAAATATAACTATGGCTACACCTTC. Translating gives CASSLKPGQPKYNYGYTF. Full variable domain (rest looked up from reference TRBV5-6 and TRBJ1-2): DAGVTQSPTHLIKTRGQQVTLRCSPKSGHDTVSWYQQALGQGPQFIFQYYEEEERQRGNFPDRFSGHQFPNYSSELNVNALLLGDSALYLCASSLKPGQPKYNYGYTFGSGTRLTVV.